A single sample is the source of the 23 T cell receptor beta chains below, sequenced in a study of beta chain features in type 1 diabetes. Expressed TCRB transcripts were sequenced because the entire RNA isolate underwent reverse transcription. Only in-frame clones appear in the TCRdb table, and some are missing; sequencing was by immunoSEQ multiplex PCR. The table lists about half a million clones, 30% of them singletons. Sequencing was carried out using naive CD4+ T cells from blood. These receptors all stem from a man younger than 30 in good health.

This clone was seen a handful of times. The chain uses TRBV30 and TRBJ1-1; a possible D gene is TRBD1 (6 bases). CDR3 size: 11 residues. Germline V CDR1 and CDR2: GTSNPN, SVGIG (reference sequence). Trimming stripped 4 bases from V and 4 bases from J, with 7 bases between. CDR3 sequence: CAWKGGTEAFF. The CDR3 DNA sequence: TGTGCCTGGAAAGGGGGCACTGAAGCTTTCTTT.

CDR3 amino acids: CASRIAVRSYEQYF. In DNA, the CDR3 is TGTGCCAGCAGGATAGCGGTGAGATCCTACGAGCAGTACTTC. The genes are TRBV28 and TRBJ2-7; possible D gene TRBD2, 6 bases. V was trimmed by 6 bases and J by 1 base, leaving 13 bases between them. Germline V lookup: CDR1 MDHEN, CDR2 SYDVKM. The CDR3 runs 14 residues.

The V and J genes are TRBV7-2 and TRBJ2-7; weak D call: TRBD2 (6 bases). Between the trimmed V and J ends, which lost 7 bases and 4 bases, there was a span of 11 bases. The germline V gene encodes CDR1 SGHTA and CDR2 FQGNSA. The CDR3 loop spans 12 amino acids. The CDR3 nucleotides are TGTGCCAGCACGGGAGAAGCTTACGAGCAGTACTTC. Amino acid sequence: CASTGEAYEQYF.

V gene TRBV9 combines with J gene TRBJ2-5; D is unclear. Germline values: CDR1 SGDLS, CDR2 YYNGEE. Trimming shortened V by 4 bases and J by 5 bases, and 15 bases separated the two germline ends. The CDR3 runs 14 residues. CDR3 sequence (DNA): TGTGCCAGCAGCACCCGGCCGCCTAGGGAGACCCAGTACTTC. It encodes CASSTRPPRETQYF. Full variable domain (missing parts from reference TRBV9 and TRBJ2-5): DSGVTQTPKHLITATGQRVTLRCSPRSGDLSVYWYQQSLDQGLQFLIQYYNGEERAKGNILERFSAQQFPDLHSELNLSSLELGDSALYFCASSTRPPRETQYFGPGTRLLVL.

This clone has just a few counts. The chain is built from TRBV29-1 and TRBJ2-7; D unclear. CDR3 length: 13 residues. The V and J ends lost 6 bases and 3 bases respectively, with 15 bases between them. The germline gives CDR1 SQVTM, CDR2 ANQGSEA. The CDR3 nucleotides are TGCAGCGTAGCCTTGGGGAACGGCTACGAGCAGTACTTC. It is translated as CSVALGNGYEQYF.

In its sample, this clone was seen a few times. The chain employs TRBV6-1 and TRBJ2-1; 11 positions agree with TRBD2. The CDR3 is 15 amino acids. With 7 bases clipped from V and 2 bases from J, the junction kept 4 bases outside the gene matches. Germline V lookup: CDR1 MNHNS, CDR2 SASEGT. The CDR3 DNA follows: TGTGCCAGCACCTTGACTAGCGGGACCTACAATGAGCAGTTCTTC. It encodes CASTLTSGTYNEQFF.

This rearrangement joins TRBV29-1 to TRBJ2-2, with D unresolved. The length of the CDR3 is 11 residues. Germline V lookup: CDR1 SQVTM, CDR2 ANQGSEA. Here the CDR3 reads CIAASTGELFF. The CDR3, as DNA: TGCATCGCGGCCTCCACCGGGGAGCTGTTTTTT.

The rearrangement joins TRBV9 to TRBJ1-2; tentative D call: TRBD1 (6 bases). Germline CDR1 SGDLS, CDR2 YYNGEE. The CDR3 is 19 residues long. V was shortened by 4 bases and J by 4 bases, with 29 bases between the two germline ends. CDR3 sequence: CASSLRTERFPTILYGYTF. As DNA, the CDR3 is TGTGCCAGCAGCCTCAGGACAGAAAGGTTCCCGACTATCCTCTATGGCTACACCTTC.

The CDR3 DNA reads TGTGCCAGCAGCTCCGCCGGGACAGTAACCTACGAGCAGTACTTC. This encodes CASSSAGTVTYEQYF. The V and J genes are TRBV28 and TRBJ2-7; 7 bases match TRBD1. The germline V gene has CDR1 MDHEN and CDR2 SYDVKM. This CDR3 region has 15 residues. With V trimmed by 6 bases and J by 2 bases, 10 bases remained unmatched. The full variable domain, its missing parts supplied by reference TRBV28 and TRBJ2-7, is DVKVTQSSRYLVKRTGEKVFLECVQDMDHENMFWYRQDPGLGLRLIYFSYDVKMKEKGDIPEGYSVSREKKERFSLILESASTNQTSMYLCASSSAGTVTYEQYFGPGTRLTVT.

This chain uses TRBV2 with TRBJ1-1; D remains unclear. Germline CDR1 SNHLY, CDR2 FYNNEI. Trimming pared 4 bases from V and 4 bases from J, leaving 13 bases between. This CDR3 contains 14 residues. For the CDR3, the DNA is TGTGCCAGCAGTGCGTCGTTAGGGCGCACTGAAGCTTTCTTT. Its protein is CASSASLGRTEAFF.

This sequence joins TRBV7-2 and TRBJ2-1, with D perhaps TRBD2 (6 bases). The CDR3 is made up of 17 amino acids. The ends were cut back, 5 bases at V and 4 bases at J, with 21 bases in the middle. In germline, CDR1 is SGHTA, CDR2 FQGNSA. The chain's CDR3 is CASSIVTGTGRYNEQFF. DNA for the CDR3: TGTGCCAGCAGCATTGTAACCGGGACGGGGAGGTACAATGAGCAGTTCTTC. Full variable domain (rest looked up from reference TRBV7-2 and TRBJ2-1): GAGVSQSPSNKVTEKGKDVELRCDPISGHTALYWYRQSLGQGLEFLIYFQGNSAPDKSGLPSDRFSAERTGGSVSTLTIQRTQQEDSAVYLCASSIVTGTGRYNEQFFGPGTRLTVL.

V and J are TRBV11-2 and TRBJ2-7; D remains ambiguous. The germline V and J ends were trimmed by 2 bases and 3 bases, with 14 bases remaining between them. This CDR3 has 15 residues. The germline V gene has CDR1 SGHAT and CDR2 FQNNGV. The CDR3 here is CASSLNPAPYYEQYF. DNA of the CDR3: TGTGCCAGCAGCTTAAACCCAGCCCCCTACTACGAGCAGTACTTC.

This clone was observed a handful of times. V and J are TRBV29-1 and TRBJ1-2; D gene uncertain. This CDR3 comprises 12 residues. Trimming removed 4 bases at V and 4 bases at J, with 10 bases between. Germline V gives CDR1 SQVTM, CDR2 ANQGSEA. This CDR3 is CSVGTASYGYTF. The CDR3 nucleotides are TGCAGCGTTGGAACGGCGAGCTATGGCTACACCTTC.

V and J are TRBV4-2 and TRBJ2-2; TRBD2 aligns across 9 bases. Germline lookup yields CDR1 LGHNA and CDR2 YNFKEQ. The CDR3 is 17 residues long. The V segment lost 0 bases and the J segment 1 base; nucleotides outside the gene matches: 3. CDR3 bases: TGTGCCAGCAGCCAAGAAGGACTAGCGCGGAACACCGGGGAGCTGTTTTTT. Residues: CASSQEGLARNTGELFF.

The chain employs TRBV30 and TRBJ2-7; D is uncertain. There are 14 residues in the CDR3. V was clipped by 1 base and J by 2 bases, with 12 bases between them. The germline V gene has CDR1 GTSNPN and CDR2 SVGIG (reference sequence). This CDR3 reads CAWSGYSRTYEQYF. In nucleotides, the CDR3 is TGTGCCTGGAGTGGCTATAGCCGAACCTACGAGCAGTACTTC.

The J gene is TRBJ1-5, the V gene TRBV4-1; D possibly corresponds to TRBD1 (6 bases). Germline values: CDR1 MGHRA, CDR2 YSYEKL. The CDR3 runs to 15 residues. Between the trimmed V and J ends, which lost 1 base and 6 bases, there was a span of 13 bases. Here the CDR3 DNA reads TGCGCCAGCAGCCAAGTTACAGGGCAAGGTCAGCCCCAGCATTTT. Its protein is CASSQVTGQGQPQHF.

V usage is TRBV19 and J usage is TRBJ2-7; possibly TRBD1 or TRBD2 for D (5 bases each). Between the trimmed V and J ends, which lost 6 bases and 1 base, there was a span of 16 bases. The CDR3 has 15 amino acids. Germline V lookup: CDR1 LNHDA, CDR2 SQIVND (reference sequence). The CDR3 protein is CASSQLGVFSYEQYF. The DNA of the CDR3 is TGTGCCAGTAGCCAACTAGGGGTGTTTTCCTACGAGCAGTACTTC.

There are a few counts of this clone. The V and J genes are TRBV10-3 and TRBJ2-3, with 9 bases matching TRBD2. Germline V gives CDR1 ENHRY, CDR2 SYGVKD. V trimming: 9 bases; J trimming: 3 bases; junction bases outside the gene matches: 7. This CDR3 is 14 amino acids long. CDR3 coding DNA: TGTGCCATGAAAAGCGGACTAGCGACAGATACGCAGTATTTT. Amino acid sequence: CAMKSGLATDTQYF.

This clone was detected only a few times. This sequence joins TRBV4-3 and TRBJ1-2; D ambiguous. The V and J ends lost 1 base and 5 bases respectively, with 11 bases between them. CDR1 is LGHNA, CDR2 YSLEER, per germline. The CDR3 length is 14 residues. The CDR3 loop reads CASSQGLVGYGYTF. In DNA, the CDR3 is TGCGCCAGCAGCCAAGGTCTCGTTGGGTATGGCTACACCTTC.

The chain joins TRBV13 to TRBJ2-3, with TRBD2 identical over 12 bases. The CDR3 runs to 16 residues. Germline V gives CDR1 PRHDT, CDR2 FYEKMQ (reference sequence). Losses at the gene ends were 2 bases for V and 5 bases for J; bases not matched to a gene: 5. CDR3 bases: TGTGCCAGCAGCTTACGACTAGCGGGAGTGGGAGATACGCAGTATTTT. Translating gives CASSLRLAGVGDTQYF.

The chain is built from TRBV18 and TRBJ1-2, with D tentatively TRBD1 (5 bases). CDR1 and CDR2 from the germline V gene are KGHSH and LQKENI. The length of the CDR3 is 14 residues. The V gene lost 2 bases and the J gene lost 8 bases, with 15 bases spanning the gap. CDR3 in amino acids: CASSPSGTTEGYTF. In DNA form, the CDR3 reads TGTGCCAGCTCACCATCGGGGACCACGGAGGGCTACACCTTC.

The rearrangement uses TRBV7-9 and TRBJ2-6, with D unclear. This CDR3 is 15 amino acids long. V shed 5 bases and J shed 0 bases, with 8 bases lying between them. Per germline, CDR1 SEHNR and CDR2 FQNEAQ (reference sequence). The CDR3 here is CASSPPSSGANVLTF. In nucleotides, the CDR3 is TGTGCCAGCAGCCCACCTAGCTCTGGGGCCAACGTCCTGACTTTC.

The chain recombines TRBV28 with TRBJ1-5; 8 bases fit TRBD1. The germline V gene encodes CDR1 MDHEN and CDR2 SYDVKM. The length of the CDR3 is 15 residues. Losses at the gene ends were 9 bases for V and 7 bases for J; bases not matched to a gene: 14. DNA for the CDR3: TGTGCCAGTATTACAGTACAGGGGGTGGGACAGCCCCAGCATTTT. Its translation is CASITVQGVGQPQHF.